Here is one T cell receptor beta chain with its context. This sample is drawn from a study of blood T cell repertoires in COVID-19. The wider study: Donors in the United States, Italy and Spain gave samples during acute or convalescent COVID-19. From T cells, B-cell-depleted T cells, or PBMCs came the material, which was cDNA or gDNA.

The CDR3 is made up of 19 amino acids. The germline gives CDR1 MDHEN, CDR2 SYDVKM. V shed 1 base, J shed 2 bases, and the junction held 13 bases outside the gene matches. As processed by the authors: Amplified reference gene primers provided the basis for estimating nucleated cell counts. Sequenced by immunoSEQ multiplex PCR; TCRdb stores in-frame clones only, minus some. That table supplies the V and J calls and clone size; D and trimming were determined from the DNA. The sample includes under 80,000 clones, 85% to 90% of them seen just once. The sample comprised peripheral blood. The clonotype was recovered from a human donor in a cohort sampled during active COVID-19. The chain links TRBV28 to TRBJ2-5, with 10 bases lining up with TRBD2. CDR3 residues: CASSLFTSVAGGPQETQYF. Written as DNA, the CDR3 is TGTGCCAGCAGTTTATTCACAAGTGTAGCGGGAGGCCCACAAGAGACCCAGTACTTC.